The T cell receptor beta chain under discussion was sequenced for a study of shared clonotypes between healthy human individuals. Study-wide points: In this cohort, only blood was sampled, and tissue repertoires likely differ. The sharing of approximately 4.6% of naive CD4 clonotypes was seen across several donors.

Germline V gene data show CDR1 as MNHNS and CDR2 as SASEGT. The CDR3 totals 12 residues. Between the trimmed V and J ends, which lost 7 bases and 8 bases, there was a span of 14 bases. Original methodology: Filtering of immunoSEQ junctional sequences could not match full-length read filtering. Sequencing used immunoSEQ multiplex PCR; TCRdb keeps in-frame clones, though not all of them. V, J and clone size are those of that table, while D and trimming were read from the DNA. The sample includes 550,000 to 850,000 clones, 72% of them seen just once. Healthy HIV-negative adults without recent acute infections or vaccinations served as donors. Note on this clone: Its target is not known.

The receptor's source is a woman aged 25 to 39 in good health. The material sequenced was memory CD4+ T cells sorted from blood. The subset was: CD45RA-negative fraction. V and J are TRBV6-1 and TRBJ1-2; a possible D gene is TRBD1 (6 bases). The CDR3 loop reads CASTLEGGGYTF. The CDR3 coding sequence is TGTGCCAGCACCCTCGAGGGGGGCGGCTACACCTTC.